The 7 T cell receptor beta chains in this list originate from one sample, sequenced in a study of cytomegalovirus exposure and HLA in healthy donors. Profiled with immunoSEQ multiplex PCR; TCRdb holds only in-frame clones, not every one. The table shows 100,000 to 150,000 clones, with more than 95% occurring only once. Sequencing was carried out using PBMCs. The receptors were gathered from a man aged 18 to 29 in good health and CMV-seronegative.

The CDR3 protein is CASSPGQSATNEKLFF. CDR3 nucleotide sequence: TGTGCCAGCAGCCCCGGACAGTCTGCAACTAATGAAAAACTGTTTTTT. The chain is built from TRBV7-6 and TRBJ1-4, with D possibly matching TRBD1 (6 bases). V was cut by 5 bases and J by 0 bases, with 13 bases left in between. The CDR3 has 16 amino acids. Germline V gene sequence: CDR1 SGHVS, CDR2 FNYEAQ.

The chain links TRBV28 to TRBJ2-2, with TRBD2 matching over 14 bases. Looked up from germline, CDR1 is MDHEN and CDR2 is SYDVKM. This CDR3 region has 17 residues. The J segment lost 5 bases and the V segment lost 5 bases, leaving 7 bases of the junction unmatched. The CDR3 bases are TGTGCCAGCAGTCCAGGGACTAGCGGGAGACATACCGGGGAGCTGTTTTTT. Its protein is CASSPGTSGRHTGELFF.

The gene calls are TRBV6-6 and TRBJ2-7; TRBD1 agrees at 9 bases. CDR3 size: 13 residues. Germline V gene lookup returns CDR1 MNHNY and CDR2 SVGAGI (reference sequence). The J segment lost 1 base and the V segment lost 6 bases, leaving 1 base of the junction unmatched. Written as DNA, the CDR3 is TGTGCCAGCAGGACAGGGGGGTCCTACGAGCAGTACTTC. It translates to CASRTGGSYEQYF.

As DNA, the CDR3 is TGTGCCAGCAGTTATACAGGGGGCACTGAAGCTTTCTTT. The encoded protein is CASSYTGGTEAFF. This rearrangement joins TRBV27 to TRBJ1-1, with 8 bases matching TRBD1. The CDR3 has 13 amino acids. Trimming took 4 bases from V and 4 from J; bases not matched to a gene: 2. From germline, CDR1 is MNHEY and CDR2 SMNVEV (reference sequence).

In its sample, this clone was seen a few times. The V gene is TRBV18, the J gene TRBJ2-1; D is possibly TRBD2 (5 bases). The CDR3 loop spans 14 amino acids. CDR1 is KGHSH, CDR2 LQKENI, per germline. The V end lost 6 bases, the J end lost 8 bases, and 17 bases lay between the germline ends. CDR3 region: CASSFRQEADEQFF. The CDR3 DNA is TGTGCCAGCTCGTTTCGGCAGGAGGCGGATGAGCAGTTCTTC. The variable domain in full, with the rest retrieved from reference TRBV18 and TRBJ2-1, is NAGVMQNPRHLVRRRGQEARLRCSPMKGHSHVYWYRQLPEEGLKFMVYLQKENIIDESGMPKERFSAEFPKEGPSILRIQQVVRGDSAAYFCASSFRQEADEQFFGPGTRLTVL.

CDR3 sequence reads: CASSQGGGANQPQHF. In DNA, the CDR3 is TGTGCCAGCAGCCAAGGAGGGGGTGCGAATCAGCCCCAGCATTTT. This chain connects TRBV4-2 to TRBJ1-5, with a possible D match to TRBD1 (6 bases). Germline lookup yields CDR1 LGHNA and CDR2 YNFKEQ. V gave up 1 base and J gave up 4 bases, with 11 bases separating them. The length of the CDR3 is 15 residues.

The CDR3 nucleotides are TGTGCCTGGAGTCCGATATCCGGGACAGCTTACTTC. This translates into CAWSPISGTAYF. This sequence joins TRBV30 and TRBJ2-7, with 7 positions matching TRBD1. Trimming took 2 bases from V and 13 from J; bases not matched to a gene: 11. The CDR3 has 12 residues. From germline, CDR1 is GTSNPN and CDR2 SVGIG (reference sequence).